The 15 T cell receptor beta chains below come from one sample, sequenced in a study of identical twins. One entry per CDR3 protein, called by TCRdb with MiXCR from the 5' RACE reads. The sample carries 700,000 or so distinct CDR3 sequences, over 20% recorded once. This sample was shared with a second study, whose subject was T cells expressing NK-cell markers.

The source material was PBMCs. These TCRs come from a woman under 30 in good health.

The J gene is TRBJ1-1, the V gene TRBV7-2; the D is unclear. The CDR3 extends over 12 amino acids. CDR1 is SGHTA and CDR2 is FQGNSA in the germline V gene. V lost 1 base to trimming and J lost 11 bases, with 11 bases between them. The CDR3 protein is CASSLGRTGAFF. CDR3 nucleotide sequence: TGTGCCAGCAGCTTAGGCCGGACCGGGGCTTTCTTT.

The genes are TRBV12-3 or TRBV12-4 and TRBJ2-3; D is uncertain. The CDR3 length is 15 residues. The germline V and J ends were trimmed by 2 bases and 3 bases, with 12 bases remaining between them. DNA of the CDR3: TGTGCCAGCAGTTTAACTCCAATCCCTACAGATACGCAGTATTTT. Translation gives CASSLTPIPTDTQYF.

This clonotype appeared many times. The chain employs TRBV10-2 and TRBJ2-5; D unclear. CDR1 is WSHSY and CDR2 is SAAADI in the germline V gene. The CDR3 covers 12 residues. The V end lost 2 bases, the J end lost 2 bases, and 3 bases lay between the germline ends. The CDR3 DNA is TGCGCCAGCAGTGAGAGGCAAGAGACCCAGTACTTC. This translates into CASSERQETQYF.

This clonotype was detected only a few times. The chain has TRBV20-1 and TRBJ2-1; no reliable D call. V was shortened by 4 bases and J by 4 bases, with 11 bases between the two germline ends. The CDR3 spans 13 residues. The germline gives CDR1 DFQATT, CDR2 SNEGSKA (reference sequence). The CDR3 bases are TGCAGTGCTAAACTATCGGCGTACAATGAGCAGTTCTTC. Its protein is CSAKLSAYNEQFF.

The rearrangement uses TRBV20-1 and TRBJ2-5, with unresolved D. The V end was cut by 3 bases, the J end by 5 bases, with 13 bases between. Germline CDR1 is DFQATT and CDR2 is SNEGSKA (reference sequence). The CDR3 loop spans 13 amino acids. DNA for the CDR3: TGCAGTGCTAGTTCCCTATCGCGGGAGACCCAGTACTTC. It is translated as CSASSLSRETQYF.

The chain combines TRBV9 with TRBJ2-1, with 7 bases that match TRBD2. The CDR3 contains 19 residues. The junction had 16 bases not matched to a gene; V was cut back by 4 bases and J by 0 bases. The germline V gene has CDR1 SGDLS and CDR2 YYNGEE. CDR3 DNA sequence: TGTGCCAGCAGCCCTATCACGACGGGGGGAAGAGACTCCTACAATGAGCAGTTCTTC. Amino acid sequence: CASSPITTGGRDSYNEQFF.

The chain carries TRBV9 and TRBJ2-3; a possible D gene is TRBD2 (6 bases). V lost 0 bases to trimming and J lost 5 bases, with 10 bases between them. This CDR3 has 14 amino acids. The germline gives CDR1 SGDLS, CDR2 YYNGEE. CDR3 nucleotides: TGTGCCAGCAGCGTAGCGGGAGTTGGAGATACGCAGTATTTT. Translation: CASSVAGVGDTQYF. Full variable domain (outside the CDR3, taken from reference TRBV9 and TRBJ2-3): DSGVTQTPKHLITATGQRVTLRCSPRSGDLSVYWYQQSLDQGLQFLIQYYNGEERAKGNILERFSAQQFPDLHSELNLSSLELGDSALYFCASSVAGVGDTQYFGPGTRLTVL.

The chain has TRBV7-2 and TRBJ2-7; no reliable D call. The germline CDR1 and CDR2 sequences are SGHTA and FQGNSA. The CDR3 runs to 15 residues. V lost 0 bases, J lost 3 bases, and 12 bases lay in between. This chain's CDR3 is CASSLASAAVYEQYF. DNA for the CDR3: TGTGCCAGCAGCTTAGCATCGGCGGCGGTCTACGAGCAGTACTTC.

The chain links TRBV21-1 to TRBJ2-3; whether TRBD1, the table's D call, matches the DNA was not checked. TRBV21-1 is an annotated pseudogene. The length of the CDR3 is 16 residues. The CDR3 loop reads CASSAHRDRATDTQYF. CDR3 bases: TGTGCCAGCAGCGCACACCGGGACAGGGCGACAGATACGCAGTATTTT.

The CDR3 bases are TGCGCCAGCGGGGGGAGAGGTTTTAGCACAGATACGCAGTATTTT. It translates to CASGGRGFSTDTQYF. V usage is TRBV5-1 and J usage is TRBJ2-3; TRBD2 is a possible D gene (6 bases). Germline lookup yields CDR1 SGHRS and CDR2 YFSETQ. The CDR3 spans 15 residues. V lost 7 bases, J lost 0 bases, and 15 bases lay in between.

This chain links TRBV7-8 with TRBJ2-7, with 8 bases matching TRBD2. Trimming removed 8 bases from V and 5 bases from J; junction bases left unmatched: 5. The CDR3 totals 12 residues. The germline gives CDR1 SGHVS, CDR2 FQNEAQ. CDR3: CASASGGHEQYF. The CDR3 bases are TGTGCCAGCGCTTCGGGGGGGCACGAGCAGTACTTC. Full variable domain (remainder filled in from reference TRBV7-8 and TRBJ2-7): GAGVSQSPRYKVAKRGQDVALRCDPISGHVSLFWYQQALGQGPEFLTYFQNEAQLDKSGLPSDRFFAERPEGSVSTLKIQRTQQEDSAVYLCASASGGHEQYFGPGTRLTVT.

The V and J genes are TRBV20-1 and TRBJ2-1, with D perhaps TRBD1 (6 bases). The CDR3 covers 11 residues. V was shortened by 5 bases and J by 9 bases, with 11 bases between the two germline ends. From germline, CDR1 is DFQATT and CDR2 SNEGSKA (reference sequence). The CDR3 DNA reads TGCAGTGCTTACAACAGGGTTGAGCAGTTCTTC. Amino acid sequence: CSAYNRVEQFF.

The gene calls are TRBV12-3 or TRBV12-4 and TRBJ2-7; a possible D gene is TRBD2 (5 bases). This CDR3 has 15 residues. V dropped 3 bases and J dropped 5 bases, with 17 bases sitting between them. The CDR3 DNA reads as TGTGCCAGCAGTTTGCAAGGAGGACTTGGAAACGAGCAGTACTTC. Encoded protein: CASSLQGGLGNEQYF.

This clonotype was detected many times. This chain connects TRBV5-1 to TRBJ2-7, with no clear D. The CDR3 consists of 14 residues. CDR1 is SGHRS, CDR2 YFSETQ, per germline. Trimming stripped 1 base from V and 4 bases from J, with 12 bases between. The CDR3 region has the DNA TGCGCCAGCAGCTTGAATCATGGCGGTTACGAGCAGTACTTC. This codes for CASSLNHGGYEQYF.

This chain joins TRBV12-3 or TRBV12-4 and TRBJ1-5; D is ambiguous. V gave up 3 bases and J gave up 10 bases, with 10 bases separating them. The CDR3 is 12 amino acids. CDR3 nucleotide sequence: TGTGCCAGCAGTTTGGTGGAAAAACCCCAGCATTTT. Amino acids: CASSLVEKPQHF.